This T cell receptor (beta chain) was identified in a study of cytomegalovirus exposure and HLA in healthy donors. General observations from the study: The study labeled 164 TCR beta chains cytomegalovirus-associated. A classifier reportedly called cytomegalovirus status with high sensitivity and specificity.

Donors in the study were healthy people who gave bone marrow. Donors were nominally healthy when sampled, though unrecorded immune exposures were likely. Primers included in the PCR were 60 Vbeta and 13 Jbeta primers. The assay was immunoSEQ multiplex PCR, and TCRdb's table has in-frame clones only and misses some. The profile shows 130,000 to 150,000 clones, about 74% of them singletons. V shed 3 bases and J shed 7 bases, with 24 bases lying between them. The CDR3 consists of 18 residues. Per germline, CDR1 MDHEN and CDR2 SYDVKM. This clone showed up just a few times. Its antigen remains unknown. This receptor was identified in a woman aged 35 to 49 in good health and CMV-seronegative. The rearrangement uses TRBV28 and TRBJ1-4; no reliable D call. What was sequenced was PBMCs. DNA of the CDR3: TGTGCCAGCAGTTTCGGGCTTAGGTACAGTAAGGCGGGTGAAAAACTGTTTTTT. This gives the protein CASSFGLRYSKAGEKLFF.